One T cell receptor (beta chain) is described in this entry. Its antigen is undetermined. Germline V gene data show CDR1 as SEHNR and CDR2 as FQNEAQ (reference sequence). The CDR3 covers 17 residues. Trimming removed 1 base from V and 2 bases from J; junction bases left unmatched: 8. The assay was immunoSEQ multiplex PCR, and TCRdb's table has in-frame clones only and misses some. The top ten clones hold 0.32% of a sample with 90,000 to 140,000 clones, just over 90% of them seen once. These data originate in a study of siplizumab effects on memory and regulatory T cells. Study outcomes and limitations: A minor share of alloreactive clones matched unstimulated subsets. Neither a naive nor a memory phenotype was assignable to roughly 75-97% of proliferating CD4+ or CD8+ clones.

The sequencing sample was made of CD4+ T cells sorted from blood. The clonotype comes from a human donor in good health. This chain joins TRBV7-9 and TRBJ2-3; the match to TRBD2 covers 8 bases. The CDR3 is CASSLDVGTRNTDTQYF. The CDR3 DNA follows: TGTGCCAGCAGCTTAGACGTAGGGACTAGAAACACAGATACGCAGTATTTT.